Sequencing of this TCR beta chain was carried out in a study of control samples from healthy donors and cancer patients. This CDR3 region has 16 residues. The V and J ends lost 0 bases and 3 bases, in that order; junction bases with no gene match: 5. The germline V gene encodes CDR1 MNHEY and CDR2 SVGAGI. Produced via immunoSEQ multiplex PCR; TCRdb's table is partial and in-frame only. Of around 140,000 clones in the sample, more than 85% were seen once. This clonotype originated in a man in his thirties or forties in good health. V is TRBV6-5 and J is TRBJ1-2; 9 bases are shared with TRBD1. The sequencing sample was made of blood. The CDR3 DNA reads TGTGCCAGCAGTTACTCCGGGACAGGGACAGACTATGGCTACACCTTC. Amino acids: CASSYSGTGTDYGYTF.